This T cell receptor beta chain derives from a study of blood T cell repertoires in COVID-19. Study-level information: The United States, Italy and Spain supplied acute and convalescent COVID-19 samples.

Clones were sequenced by immunoSEQ multiplex PCR, and TCRdb holds only the in-frame ones, with some missing. The repertoire includes 180,000 or so clones, approximately 84% of them detected once, and approximately 2.4% sits in the top ten. V lost 3 bases to trimming and J lost 1 base, with 13 bases between them. This CDR3 comprises 15 residues. The germline gives CDR1 SGHRS, CDR2 YFSETQ. Sequencing was performed on peripheral blood. The sequence came from a human donor with acute or convalescent COVID-19. The donor label of this sample is uncertain. This rearrangement joins TRBV5-1 to TRBJ1-1; D uncertain. CDR3 DNA sequence: TGCGCCAGCAGCTCCGTACCGGGATCGAACACTGAAGCTTTCTTT. Protein: CASSSVPGSNTEAFF.